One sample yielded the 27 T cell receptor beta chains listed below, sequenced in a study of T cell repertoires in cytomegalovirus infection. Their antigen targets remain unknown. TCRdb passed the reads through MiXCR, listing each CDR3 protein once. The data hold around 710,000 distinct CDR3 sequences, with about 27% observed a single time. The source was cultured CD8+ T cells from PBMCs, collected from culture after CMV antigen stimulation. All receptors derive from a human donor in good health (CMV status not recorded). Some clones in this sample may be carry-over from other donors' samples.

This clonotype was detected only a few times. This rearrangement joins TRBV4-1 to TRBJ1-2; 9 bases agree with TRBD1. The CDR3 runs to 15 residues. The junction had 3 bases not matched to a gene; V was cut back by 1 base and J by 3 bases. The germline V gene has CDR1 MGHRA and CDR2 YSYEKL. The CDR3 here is CASSQVGTGYYGYTF. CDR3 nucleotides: TGCGCCAGCAGCCAAGTCGGGACAGGGTACTATGGCTACACCTTC.

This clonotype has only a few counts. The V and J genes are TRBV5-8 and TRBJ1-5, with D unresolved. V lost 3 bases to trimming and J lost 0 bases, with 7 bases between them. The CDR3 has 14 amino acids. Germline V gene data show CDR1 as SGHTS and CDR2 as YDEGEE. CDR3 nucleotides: TGTGCCAGCAGCTCAGAGCTTAGCAATCAGCCCCAGCATTTT. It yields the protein CASSSELSNQPQHF.

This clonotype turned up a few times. For the CDR3, the DNA is TGTGCCAGCAGCCAGTCCTCGAGGAGCCCGAACACTGAAGCTTTCTTT. Translated: CASSQSSRSPNTEAFF. This chain connects TRBV4-2 to TRBJ1-1; D gene unclear. Germline V gives CDR1 LGHNA, CDR2 YNFKEQ. V lost 3 bases to trimming and J lost 1 base, with 15 bases between them. The CDR3 is 16 residues long.

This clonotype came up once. CDR3 nucleotides: TGTGCCAGCAGTGGCAAGGCAGGGGGCTCTAATCAGCCCCAGCATTTT. This gives the protein CASSGKAGGSNQPQHF. This chain joins TRBV6-5 and TRBJ1-5, with 8 bases matching TRBD1. Germline CDR1 reads MNHEY; CDR2 reads SVGAGI. The CDR3 covers 16 residues. The V segment lost 5 bases and the J segment 4 bases; nucleotides outside the gene matches: 10.

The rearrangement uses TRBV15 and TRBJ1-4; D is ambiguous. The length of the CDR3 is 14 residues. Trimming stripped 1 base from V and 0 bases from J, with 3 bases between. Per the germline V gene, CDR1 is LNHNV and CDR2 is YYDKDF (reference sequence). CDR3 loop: CATSRGATNEKLFF. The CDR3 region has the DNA TGTGCCACCAGCAGAGGAGCAACTAATGAAAAACTGTTTTTT.

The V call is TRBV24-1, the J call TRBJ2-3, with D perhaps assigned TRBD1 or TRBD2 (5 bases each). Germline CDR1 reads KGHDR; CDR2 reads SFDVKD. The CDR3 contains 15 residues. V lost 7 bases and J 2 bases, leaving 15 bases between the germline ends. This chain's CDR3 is CATRAGREDTDTQYF. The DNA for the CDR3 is TGTGCCACCAGGGCAGGGAGAGAAGACACAGATACGCAGTATTTT.

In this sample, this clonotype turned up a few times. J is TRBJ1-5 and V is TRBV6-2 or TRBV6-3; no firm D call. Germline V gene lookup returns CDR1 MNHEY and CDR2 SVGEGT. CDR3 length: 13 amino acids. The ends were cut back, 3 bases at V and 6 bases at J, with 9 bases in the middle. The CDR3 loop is CASSYVRTQPQHF. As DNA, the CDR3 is TGTGCCAGCAGTTATGTGAGGACTCAGCCCCAGCATTTT.

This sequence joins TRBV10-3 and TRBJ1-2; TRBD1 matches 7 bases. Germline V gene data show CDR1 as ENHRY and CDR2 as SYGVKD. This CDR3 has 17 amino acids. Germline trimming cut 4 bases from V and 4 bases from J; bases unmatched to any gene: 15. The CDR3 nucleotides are TGTGCCATCAGTGCCCTAGCGTGGACAGGACGCCTCTATGGCTACACCTTC. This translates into CAISALAWTGRLYGYTF.

The CDR3 sequence: CSARDRDLLVYNEQFF. The CDR3, as DNA: TGCAGTGCTAGAGATCGCGACCTACTGGTATACAATGAGCAGTTCTTC. This chain connects TRBV20-1 to TRBJ2-1; D call uncertain. This CDR3 has 16 residues. CDR1 is DFQATT and CDR2 is SNEGSKA in the germline V gene (reference sequence). The V and J ends lost 0 bases and 4 bases respectively, with 16 bases between them.

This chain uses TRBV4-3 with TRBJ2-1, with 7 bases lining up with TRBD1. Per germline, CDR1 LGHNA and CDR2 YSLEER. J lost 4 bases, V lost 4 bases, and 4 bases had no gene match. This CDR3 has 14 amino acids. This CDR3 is CASSPTGVYNEQFF. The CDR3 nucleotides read TGCGCCAGCAGCCCTACAGGGGTGTACAATGAGCAGTTCTTC.

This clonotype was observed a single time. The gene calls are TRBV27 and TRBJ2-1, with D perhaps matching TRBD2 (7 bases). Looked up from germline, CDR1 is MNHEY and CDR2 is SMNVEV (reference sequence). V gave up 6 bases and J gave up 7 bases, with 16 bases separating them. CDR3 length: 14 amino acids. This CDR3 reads CASSWGGTWNEQFF. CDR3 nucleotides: TGTGCCAGCAGCTGGGGGGGGACATGGAATGAGCAGTTCTTC.

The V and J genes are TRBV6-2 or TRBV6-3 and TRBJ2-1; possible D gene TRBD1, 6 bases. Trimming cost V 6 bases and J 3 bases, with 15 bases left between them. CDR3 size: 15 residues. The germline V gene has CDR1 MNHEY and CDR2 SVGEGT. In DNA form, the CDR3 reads TGTGCCAGCAGCGCGGACAGCAACCACTACAATGAGCAGTTCTTC. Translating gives CASSADSNHYNEQFF.

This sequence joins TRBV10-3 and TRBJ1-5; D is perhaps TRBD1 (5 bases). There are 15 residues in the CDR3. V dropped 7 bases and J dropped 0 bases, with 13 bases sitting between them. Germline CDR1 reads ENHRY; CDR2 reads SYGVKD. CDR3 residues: CAIKEGLYSNQPQHF. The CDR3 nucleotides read TGTGCCATCAAGGAGGGGCTCTATAGCAATCAGCCCCAGCATTTT.

The DNA of the CDR3 is TGTGCCGGAAAGGGCGGGGGGCCATTCGAGACCCAGTACTTC. Its translation: CAGKGGGPFETQYF. This chain uses TRBV7-9 with TRBJ2-5; 8 bases are shared with TRBD2. The V and J ends lost 11 bases and 5 bases, in that order; junction bases with no gene match: 13. This CDR3 comprises 14 residues. Germline-derived CDR1 and CDR2 are SEHNR and FQNEAQ (reference sequence).

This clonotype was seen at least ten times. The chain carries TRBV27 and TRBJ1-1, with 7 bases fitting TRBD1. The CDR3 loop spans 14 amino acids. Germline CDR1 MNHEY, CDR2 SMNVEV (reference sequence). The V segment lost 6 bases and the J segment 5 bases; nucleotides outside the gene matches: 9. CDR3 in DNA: TGTGCCAGCAGCTTGGGAGGGGGCAGGACTGAAGCTTTCTTT. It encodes CASSLGGGRTEAFF.

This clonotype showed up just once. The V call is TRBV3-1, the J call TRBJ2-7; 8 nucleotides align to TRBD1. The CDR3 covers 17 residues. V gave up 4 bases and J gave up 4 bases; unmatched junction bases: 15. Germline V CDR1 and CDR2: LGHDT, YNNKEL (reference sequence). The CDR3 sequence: CASSRLNTRQGQYEQYF. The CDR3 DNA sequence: TGTGCCAGCAGCCGACTTAACACCCGACAGGGGCAATACGAGCAGTACTTC.

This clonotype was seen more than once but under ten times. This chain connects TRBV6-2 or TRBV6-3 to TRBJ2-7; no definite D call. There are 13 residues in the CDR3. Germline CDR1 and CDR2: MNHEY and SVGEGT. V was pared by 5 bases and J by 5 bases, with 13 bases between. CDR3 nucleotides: TGTGCCAGCAGTCCCCCCAGTGGGCACGAGCAGTACGTC. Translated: CASSPPSGHEQYV.

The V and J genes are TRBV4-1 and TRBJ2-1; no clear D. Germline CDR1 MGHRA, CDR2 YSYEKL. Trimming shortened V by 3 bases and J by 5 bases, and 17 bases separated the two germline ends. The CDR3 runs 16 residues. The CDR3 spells CASSQLGSYRDNEQFF. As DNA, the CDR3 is TGCGCCAGCAGCCAGCTTGGGTCTTACCGAGACAATGAGCAGTTCTTC.

CDR3 sequence (DNA): TGTGCCACCAGCCGTAGACAGACAACCCTGAACACTGAAGCTTTCTTT. Its protein product is CATSRRQTTLNTEAFF. This chain connects TRBV15 to TRBJ1-1, with D possibly TRBD1 on 5 matching bases. The V gene lost 5 bases and the J gene lost 0 bases, with 16 bases spanning the gap. Germline CDR1 is LNHNV and CDR2 is YYDKDF (reference sequence). This CDR3 is 16 amino acids long. The variable domain in full, with the rest retrieved from reference TRBV15 and TRBJ1-1, is DAMVIQNPRYQVTQFGKPVTLSCSQTLNHNVMYWYQQKSSQAPKLLFHYYDKDFNNEADTPDNFQSRRPNTSFCFLDIRSPGLGDTAMYLCATSRRQTTLNTEAFFGQGTRLTVV.

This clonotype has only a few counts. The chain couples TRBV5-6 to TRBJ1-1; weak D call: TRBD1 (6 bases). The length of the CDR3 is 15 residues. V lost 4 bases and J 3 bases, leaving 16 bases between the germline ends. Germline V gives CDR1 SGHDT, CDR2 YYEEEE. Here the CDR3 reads CASSGGRPSDTEAFF. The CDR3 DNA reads TGTGCCAGCAGCGGGGGCCGACCGTCGGACACTGAAGCTTTCTTT.

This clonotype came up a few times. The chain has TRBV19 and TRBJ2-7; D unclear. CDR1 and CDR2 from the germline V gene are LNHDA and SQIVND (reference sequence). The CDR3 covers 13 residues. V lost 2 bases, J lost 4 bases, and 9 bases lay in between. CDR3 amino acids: CASSITVGYEQYV. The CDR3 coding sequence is TGTGCCAGTAGTATAACGGTGGGTTACGAGCAGTACGTC.

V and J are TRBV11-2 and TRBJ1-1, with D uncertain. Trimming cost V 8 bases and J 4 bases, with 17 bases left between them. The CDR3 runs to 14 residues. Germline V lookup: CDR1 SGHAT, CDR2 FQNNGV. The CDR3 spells CASHPWADATEAFF. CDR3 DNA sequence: TGTGCCAGCCATCCGTGGGCTGATGCCACTGAAGCTTTCTTT.

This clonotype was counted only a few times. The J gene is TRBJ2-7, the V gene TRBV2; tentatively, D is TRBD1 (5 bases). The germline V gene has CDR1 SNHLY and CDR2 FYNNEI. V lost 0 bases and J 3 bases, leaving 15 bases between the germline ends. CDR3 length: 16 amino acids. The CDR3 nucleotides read TGTGCCAGCAGTGAAGCCCAGGGTCTCAAACTCTACGAGCAGTACTTC. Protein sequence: CASSEAQGLKLYEQYF.

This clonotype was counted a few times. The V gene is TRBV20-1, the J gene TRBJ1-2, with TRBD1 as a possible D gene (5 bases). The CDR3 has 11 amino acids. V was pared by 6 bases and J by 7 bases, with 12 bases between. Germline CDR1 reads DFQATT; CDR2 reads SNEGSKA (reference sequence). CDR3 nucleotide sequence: TGCAGTGCGACCTGGGGGGGTGGCTACACCTTC. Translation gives CSATWGGGYTF.

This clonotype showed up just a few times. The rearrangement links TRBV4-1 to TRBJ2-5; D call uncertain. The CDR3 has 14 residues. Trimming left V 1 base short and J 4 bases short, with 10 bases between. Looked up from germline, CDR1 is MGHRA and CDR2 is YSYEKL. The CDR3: CASSQAKGLETQYF. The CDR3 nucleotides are TGCGCCAGCAGCCAAGCGAAGGGATTAGAGACCCAGTACTTC.

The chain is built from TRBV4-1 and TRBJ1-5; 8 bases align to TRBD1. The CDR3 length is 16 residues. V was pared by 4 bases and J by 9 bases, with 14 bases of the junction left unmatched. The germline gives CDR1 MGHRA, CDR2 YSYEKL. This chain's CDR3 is CASSPLGQGRERPQHF. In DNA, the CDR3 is TGCGCCAGCAGCCCTCTAGGACAGGGCCGGGAGAGGCCCCAGCATTTT.

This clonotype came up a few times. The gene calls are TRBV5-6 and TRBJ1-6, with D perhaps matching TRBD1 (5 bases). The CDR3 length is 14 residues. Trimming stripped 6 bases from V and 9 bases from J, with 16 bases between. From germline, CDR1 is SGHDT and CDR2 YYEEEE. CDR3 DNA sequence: TGTGCCAGCACTCTAGTCAGGGAGGGTTCACCCCTCCACTTT. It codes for CASTLVREGSPLHF.